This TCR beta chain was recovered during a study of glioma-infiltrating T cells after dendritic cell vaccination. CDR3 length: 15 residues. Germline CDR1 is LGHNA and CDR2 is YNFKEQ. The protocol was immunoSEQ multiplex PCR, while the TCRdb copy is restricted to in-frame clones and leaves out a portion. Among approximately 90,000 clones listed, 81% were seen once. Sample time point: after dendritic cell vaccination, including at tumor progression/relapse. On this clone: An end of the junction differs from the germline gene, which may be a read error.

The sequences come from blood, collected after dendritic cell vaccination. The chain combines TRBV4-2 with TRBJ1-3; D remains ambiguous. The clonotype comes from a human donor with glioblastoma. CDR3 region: CANSQDPGSGNTIYF. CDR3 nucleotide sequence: TGTGCCAACAGCCAAGATCCCGGCTCTGGAAACACCATATATTTT.